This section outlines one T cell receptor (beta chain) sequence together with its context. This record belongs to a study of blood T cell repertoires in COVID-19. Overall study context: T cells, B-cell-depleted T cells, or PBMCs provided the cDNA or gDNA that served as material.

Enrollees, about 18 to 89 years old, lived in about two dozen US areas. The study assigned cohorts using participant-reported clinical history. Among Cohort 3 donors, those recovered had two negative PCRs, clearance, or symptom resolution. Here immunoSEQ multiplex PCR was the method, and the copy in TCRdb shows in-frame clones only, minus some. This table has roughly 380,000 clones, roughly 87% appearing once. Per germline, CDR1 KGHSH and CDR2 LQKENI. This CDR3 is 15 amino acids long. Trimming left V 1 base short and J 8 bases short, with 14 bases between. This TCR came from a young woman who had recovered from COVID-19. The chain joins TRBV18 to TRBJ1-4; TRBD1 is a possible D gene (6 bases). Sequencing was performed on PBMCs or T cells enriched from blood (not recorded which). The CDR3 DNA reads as TGTGCCAGCTCACCACGAACAGGGTCGGGGGAAAAACTGTTTTTT. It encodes CASSPRTGSGEKLFF.